The 28 T cell receptor beta chains below all came from one sample that was sequenced in a study of blood T cell repertoires in COVID-19. Measured with immunoSEQ multiplex PCR; TCRdb has only the in-frame clones, and not every one. The sample shows some 110,000 clones, roughly four fifths of them seen only once. The sequenced sample consisted of peripheral blood. Every receptor here comes from an elderly man with COVID-19, enrolled during active disease.

CDR3 DNA sequence: TGTGCCAGCAGTGATGTTCGAGGTACGCAGTATTTT. The encoded protein is CASSDVRGTQYF. The chain joins TRBV2 to TRBJ2-3; unclear D gene. Per germline, CDR1 SNHLY and CDR2 FYNNEI. V dropped 3 bases and J dropped 8 bases, with 9 bases sitting between them. There are 12 residues in the CDR3.

This rearrangement joins TRBV5-1 to TRBJ1-6, with 7 bases lining up with TRBD1. V was clipped by 4 bases and J by 8 bases; unmatched bases: 9. This CDR3 region has 15 residues. Per the germline V gene, CDR1 is SGHRS and CDR2 is YFSETQ. CDR3 loop: CASSASGQRDSPLHF. The CDR3, as DNA: TGCGCCAGCAGCGCATCGGGACAGCGGGATTCACCCCTCCACTTT.

This chain uses TRBV11-3 with TRBJ1-1, with 7 bases identical to TRBD1. Germline V gives CDR1 SGHNT, CDR2 YENEEA. V shed 8 bases and J 4 bases; nucleotides not matched to a gene: 7. The CDR3 covers 13 residues. The CDR3 coding sequence is TGTGCCAGCCATTTCGCAGGGGGCACTGAAGCTTTCTTT. Its translation: CASHFAGGTEAFF.

The J gene is TRBJ2-7, the V gene TRBV6-5; possibly TRBD1 for D (6 bases). V was pared by 4 bases and J by 0 bases, with 10 bases between. The germline gives CDR1 MNHEY, CDR2 SVGAGI. The CDR3 sequence is 14 residues long. The CDR3 sequence: CASSSQGSSYEQYF. The DNA for the CDR3 is TGTGCCAGCAGTTCCCAGGGGAGCTCCTACGAGCAGTACTTC.

This clone appeared a single time. V gene TRBV5-1 combines with J gene TRBJ2-3, with 7 bases aligning to TRBD1. The V and J ends lost 2 bases and 2 bases, in that order; junction bases with no gene match: 2. Germline CDR1 and CDR2: SGHRS and YFSETQ. This CDR3 spans 14 amino acids. The CDR3: CASSLQGYTDTQYF. CDR3 in DNA: TGCGCCAGCAGCTTACAGGGGTACACAGATACGCAGTATTTT.

CDR3: CASSLARVSELDTQYF. For the CDR3, the DNA is TGTGCCAGCAGCTTAGCGCGGGTCAGCGAACTAGATACGCAGTATTTT. The rearrangement links TRBV7-9 to TRBJ2-3, with TRBD2 as a possible D gene (5 bases). The V end was cut by 0 bases, the J end by 5 bases, with 15 bases between. The germline CDR1 and CDR2 sequences are SEHNR and FQNEAQ (reference sequence). This CDR3 comprises 16 residues.

The gene calls are TRBV6-5 and TRBJ2-7; D possibly corresponds to TRBD2 (5 bases). This CDR3 has 14 amino acids. CDR1 is MNHEY and CDR2 is SVGAGI in the germline V gene. V lost 10 bases, J lost 1 base, and 17 bases lay in between. CDR3 in amino acids: CATSPDYPSYEQYF. The CDR3 nucleotides read TGTGCCACCTCCCCCGACTATCCATCCTACGAGCAGTACTTC.

The chain is built from TRBV6-1 and TRBJ2-1; the D gene is possibly TRBD2 (6 bases). The CDR3 length is 15 residues. The V gene's germline CDR1 is MNHNS and CDR2 SASEGT. The V and J ends lost 2 bases and 4 bases respectively, with 12 bases between them. The CDR3, as DNA: TGTGCCAGCAGTGAACCCGGGACTGGTTACAATGAGCAGTTCTTC. As protein: CASSEPGTGYNEQFF.

The chain has TRBV5-1 and TRBJ2-7; 10 bases match TRBD1. The germline V gene has CDR1 SGHRS and CDR2 YFSETQ. After removal of 0 bases from V and 1 base from J, the junction contained 1 base not matched to a gene. This CDR3 region has 15 residues. The CDR3 is CASSLGQGASYEQYF. Written as DNA, the CDR3 is TGCGCCAGCAGCTTGGGACAGGGGGCGTCCTACGAGCAGTACTTC.

The chain recombines TRBV5-1 with TRBJ1-2; no clear D. Trimming took off 4 bases at V and 0 bases at J, with 10 bases between the two ends. The CDR3 spans 14 residues. Germline loops: CDR1 SGHRS, CDR2 YFSETQ. In DNA, the CDR3 is TGCGCCAGCAGCATCGAGCCCCCTAACTATGGCTACACCTTC. Translated, it gives CASSIEPPNYGYTF.

Written as DNA, the CDR3 is TGTGCCAGCAGGTCGGGGAGCCAAGAGACCCAGTACTTC. Translation gives CASRSGSQETQYF. The chain recombines TRBV12-3 or TRBV12-4 with TRBJ2-5, with TRBD2 as a possible D gene (5 bases). The CDR3 spans 13 residues. V was clipped by 6 bases and J by 1 base, with 9 bases between them.

This sequence joins TRBV10-2 and TRBJ2-7; 8 bases line up with TRBD2. V lost 7 bases and J lost 2; bases outside the gene matches: 10. CDR3 length: 15 amino acids. Germline V gives CDR1 WSHSY, CDR2 SAAADI. As DNA, the CDR3 is TGCGCCAGCAAACTACGATCAGCGGGAGCCTACGAGCAGTACTTC. This codes for CASKLRSAGAYEQYF.

J is TRBJ1-1 and V is TRBV27; possibly TRBD1 for D (5 bases). Germline CDR1 MNHEY, CDR2 SMNVEV (reference sequence). V was clipped by 7 bases and J by 4 bases, with 13 bases between them. The CDR3 is 13 amino acids. CDR3 in DNA: TGTGCCAGCAAAATAACCGGGGGCACTGAAGCTTTCTTT. Its translation: CASKITGGTEAFF.

This clone was observed a single time. The V call is TRBV6-6, the J call TRBJ1-1; 11 bases agree with TRBD1. CDR3 size: 16 residues. Unmatched junction bases numbered 11, after V lost 4 bases and J lost 7 bases. Germline V gene data show CDR1 as MNHNY and CDR2 as SVGAGI (reference sequence). The CDR3 spells CASSSRTGGGSREAFF. CDR3 DNA: TGTGCCAGCAGTTCCAGGACAGGGGGCGGCAGTCGTGAAGCTTTCTTT.

This sequence joins TRBV2 and TRBJ2-1; the match to TRBD2 covers 10 bases. The germline V gene has CDR1 SNHLY and CDR2 FYNNEI. The CDR3 is 15 residues long. V gave up 2 bases and J gave up 4 bases; unmatched junction bases: 2. The CDR3 bases are TGTGCCAGCAGTGAAAAACTAGCGGGATACAATGAGCAGTTCTTC. This encodes CASSEKLAGYNEQFF.

J is TRBJ2-1 and V is TRBV28; possibly TRBD1 for D (5 bases). The CDR3 is made up of 11 amino acids. The germline V and J ends were trimmed by 3 bases and 14 bases, with 11 bases remaining between them. Germline CDR1 and CDR2: MDHEN and SYDVKM. The CDR3 region has the DNA TGTGCCAGCAGTTTGGGGCCACACGAGTTCTTC. This codes for CASSLGPHEFF.

The chain is built from TRBV9 and TRBJ1-1; D ambiguous. The CDR3 has 14 residues. The V and J ends lost 4 bases and 1 base respectively, with 11 bases between them. Germline V gene lookup returns CDR1 SGDLS and CDR2 YYNGEE. The CDR3 region is CASSLQQENTEAFF. In DNA form, the CDR3 reads TGTGCCAGCAGCTTACAGCAGGAGAACACTGAAGCTTTCTTT.

The chain links TRBV29-1 to TRBJ2-7; 11 bases align to TRBD1. V was clipped by 6 bases and J by 6 bases; unmatched bases: 13. CDR1 SQVTM and CDR2 ANQGSEA come from the germline V gene. This CDR3 is built from 15 residues. CDR3 protein: CSVGGGQGAEVEQYF. CDR3 sequence (DNA): TGCAGCGTGGGCGGTGGACAGGGGGCCGAGGTCGAGCAGTACTTC.

The V call is TRBV24-1, the J call TRBJ1-1, with D hard to call. Between the trimmed V and J ends, which lost 0 bases and 0 bases, there was a span of 7 bases. The CDR3 is 15 amino acids. Germline lookup yields CDR1 KGHDR and CDR2 SFDVKD. The CDR3 bases are TGTGCCACCAGTGATTTGCAGATACTGAACACTGAAGCTTTCTTT. It encodes CATSDLQILNTEAFF.

The chain carries TRBV30 and TRBJ1-1; maybe TRBD1 (6 bases). V was pared by 1 base and J by 2 bases, with 8 bases between. The CDR3 spans 13 residues. Germline CDR1 is GTSNPN and CDR2 is SVGIG (reference sequence). The CDR3 is CAWSGQVNTEAFF. Here the CDR3 DNA reads TGTGCCTGGAGTGGACAGGTCAACACTGAAGCTTTCTTT.

As DNA, the CDR3 is TGTGCCAGCAGTCCACTGGGACTAGCGGGAAAAAATGAGCAGTTCTTC. Its protein is CASSPLGLAGKNEQFF. This chain joins TRBV28 and TRBJ2-1, with 13 positions matching TRBD2. Trimming at V came to 5 bases and at J to 7 bases, leaving 8 bases not matched to a gene. Germline V gene sequence: CDR1 MDHEN, CDR2 SYDVKM. The CDR3 loop spans 16 amino acids.

The gene calls are TRBV14 and TRBJ2-6, with D hard to call. Germline V gene data show CDR1 as SGHDN and CDR2 as FVKESK. This CDR3 is built from 17 residues. V dropped 1 base and J dropped 2 bases, with 12 bases sitting between them. The CDR3 is CASSQGFRVTGANVLTF. The CDR3 coding sequence is TGTGCCAGCAGCCAAGGATTTCGAGTTACTGGGGCCAACGTCCTGACTTTC.

This clone appeared once. V usage is TRBV19 and J usage is TRBJ1-1; 8 nucleotides match TRBD1. V dropped 6 bases and J dropped 5; count of bases not matched to a gene: 2. This CDR3 contains 12 residues. The germline CDR1 and CDR2 sequences are LNHDA and SQIVND (reference sequence). CDR3 sequence reads: CASRYRGTEAFF. CDR3 nucleotides: TGTGCCAGTAGGTACAGGGGGACTGAAGCTTTCTTT.

The chain combines TRBV5-4 with TRBJ2-2, with D possibly TRBD2 on 6 matching bases. Per germline, CDR1 SGHNT and CDR2 YYREEE (reference sequence). Deletions cut 4 bases from V and 0 bases from J, with 10 bases between. This CDR3 is built from 15 residues. As DNA, the CDR3 is TGTGCCAGCAGCCCGGGACTGACGAACACCGGGGAGCTGTTTTTT. Amino acid sequence: CASSPGLTNTGELFF.

The table lists this clone with a count of one. CDR3 loop: CASRLPSFGDYGYTF. DNA for the CDR3: TGTGCCAGCAGGCTGCCCTCCTTCGGGGACTATGGCTACACCTTC. The chain joins TRBV28 to TRBJ1-2; D not certain. Germline CDR1 and CDR2: MDHEN and SYDVKM. The V end lost 6 bases, the J end lost 3 bases, and 17 bases lay between the germline ends. The CDR3 extends over 15 amino acids.

The V gene is TRBV5-1, the J gene TRBJ2-1; weak D call: TRBD1 (6 bases). Germline V CDR1 and CDR2: SGHRS, YFSETQ. The CDR3 spans 13 residues. The germline V and J ends were trimmed by 2 bases and 4 bases, with 7 bases remaining between them. For the CDR3, the DNA is TGCGCCAGCAGCTTACAGGGATACAATGAGCAGTTCTTC. Protein sequence: CASSLQGYNEQFF. Complete variable domain (other parts from reference TRBV5-1 and TRBJ2-1): KAGVTQTPRYLIKTRGQQVTLSCSPISGHRSVSWYQQTPGQGLQFLFEYFSETQRNKGNFPGRFSGRQFSNSRSEMNVSTLELGDSALYLCASSLQGYNEQFFGPGTRLTVL.

The chain links TRBV2 to TRBJ2-1; TRBD2 matches 10 bases. CDR1 is SNHLY, CDR2 FYNNEI, per germline. CDR3 size: 14 residues. With 9 bases clipped from V and 6 bases from J, the junction kept 8 bases outside the gene matches. CDR3 sequence: CASRAGGPVNEQFF. Here the CDR3 DNA reads TGTGCCAGTAGAGCGGGAGGGCCGGTCAATGAGCAGTTCTTC.

This clone was seen once. The chain is built from TRBV6-1 and TRBJ2-1; 7 bases are shared with TRBD2. This CDR3 comprises 16 residues. From germline, CDR1 is MNHNS and CDR2 SASEGT. V was clipped by 2 bases and J by 3 bases; unmatched bases: 7. CDR3 region: CASSEYWSGDYNEQFF. The CDR3 nucleotides are TGTGCCAGCAGTGAATACTGGAGCGGGGACTACAATGAGCAGTTCTTC.